This entry lists 21 T cell receptor beta chains sequenced from one sample in a study of T cell repertoires in cytomegalovirus infection. TCRdb recomputed calls from the reads with MiXCR, one row per CDR3 protein. The data hold about 700,000 distinct CDR3 sequences, with about 33% observed a single time. These receptors have no known antigen. The starting material was cultured PBMCs, obtained from culture after CMV antigen stimulation. These receptors were obtained from a human donor in good health (CMV status not recorded). Some clones in this sample may be carry-over from other donors' samples.

This clonotype appeared many times. The chain is built from TRBV7-2 and TRBJ1-4; no reliable D call. The germline V gene encodes CDR1 SGHTA and CDR2 FQGNSA. V lost 0 bases and J lost 8, with 10 bases in between. The CDR3 loop spans 14 amino acids. The DNA of the CDR3 is TGTGCCAGCAGCTTAGCTTCATTGGGGGAAAAACTGTTTTTT. Its protein is CASSLASLGEKLFF. The variable domain in full, with the rest retrieved from reference TRBV7-2 and TRBJ1-4, is GAGVSQSPSNKVTEKGKDVELRCDPISGHTALYWYRQSLGQGLEFLIYFQGNSAPDKSGLPSDRFSAERTGGSVSTLTIQRTQQEDSAVYLCASSLASLGEKLFFGSGTQLSVL.

This sequence joins TRBV7-9 and TRBJ2-5, with 12 positions matching TRBD2. The V and J ends lost 4 bases and 5 bases, in that order; junction bases with no gene match: 5. The CDR3 covers 15 residues. Germline CDR1 and CDR2: SEHNR and FQNEAQ (reference sequence). CDR3 DNA sequence: TGTGCCAGCAGCTCCGGACTAGCGGGAAGGGAGACCCAGTACTTC. It yields the protein CASSSGLAGRETQYF.

This clonotype appeared a few times. The chain recombines TRBV29-1 with TRBJ1-1; perhaps TRBD1 as D (5 bases). CDR1 is SQVTM, CDR2 ANQGSEA, per germline. The CDR3 totals 14 residues. Between the trimmed V and J ends, which lost 6 bases and 4 bases, there was a span of 18 bases. As DNA, the CDR3 is TGCAGCGTCGCCCGGCAGGGTCGGAGCACTGAAGCTTTCTTT. Translating gives CSVARQGRSTEAFF. Based on the CDR3 plus reference TRBV29-1 and TRBJ1-1, the full variable domain is SAVISQKPSRDICQRGTSLTIQCQVDSQVTMMFWYRQQPGQSLTLIATANQGSEATYESGFVIDKFPISRPNLTFSTLTVSNMSPEDSSIYLCSVARQGRSTEAFFGQGTRLTVV.

This clonotype was counted ten times or more. This chain joins TRBV7-8 and TRBJ2-3; TRBD2 matches 8 bases. The length of the CDR3 is 16 residues. Germline CDR1 and CDR2: SGHVS and FQNEAQ. V was pared by 1 base and J by 1 base, with 4 bases of the junction left unmatched. The chain's CDR3 is CASSLGLAMGTDTQYF. CDR3 DNA: TGTGCCAGCAGCTTAGGACTAGCGATGGGCACAGATACGCAGTATTTT.

This rearrangement joins TRBV7-9 to TRBJ1-1, with D possibly being TRBD1 (6 bases). Trimming took 5 bases from V and 1 from J, leaving 17 bases between them. Germline lookup yields CDR1 SEHNR and CDR2 FQNEAQ (reference sequence). The CDR3 totals 16 residues. The CDR3 DNA follows: TGTGCCAGCAGCCCCCGGGCGGGACATCGGAACACTGAAGCTTTCTTT. This sequence encodes CASSPRAGHRNTEAFF.

The chain joins TRBV2 to TRBJ1-4, with D possibly being TRBD1 (5 bases). The V and J ends lost 8 bases and 15 bases respectively, with 16 bases between them. This CDR3 has 11 residues. Germline V gives CDR1 SNHLY, CDR2 FYNNEI. DNA for the CDR3: TGTGCCAGCGTATTGACAGCGGTATTGTTTTTT. Residues: CASVLTAVLFF.

The CDR3 reads CASSLTGTNTEAFF. CDR3 DNA sequence: TGTGCCAGCAGCTTAACAGGGACTAACACTGAAGCTTTCTTT. This chain uses TRBV6-1 with TRBJ1-1, with D tentatively TRBD1 (6 bases). V was cut by 6 bases and J by 2 bases, with 13 bases left in between. CDR1 is MNHNS, CDR2 SASEGT, per germline. The CDR3 loop spans 14 amino acids.

The CDR3 DNA follows: TGTGCCAGCAGCCCCAGAGCGGGGGGGCTTAATTCACCCCTCCACTTT. This gives the protein CASSPRAGGLNSPLHF. The rearrangement joins TRBV5-6 to TRBJ1-6, with TRBD1 as a possible D gene (6 bases). CDR3 size: 16 residues. CDR1 and CDR2 (germline): SGHDT, YYEEEE. Trimming pared 4 bases from V and 6 bases from J, leaving 17 bases between. The whole variable domain, filled in from reference TRBV5-6 and TRBJ1-6, reads DAGVTQSPTHLIKTRGQQVTLRCSPKSGHDTVSWYQQALGQGPQFIFQYYEEEERQRGNFPDRFSGHQFPNYSSELNVNALLLGDSALYLCASSPRAGGLNSPLHFGNGTRLTVT.

J is TRBJ1-2 and V is TRBV6-6; no definite D call. The CDR3 runs to 13 residues. V lost 6 bases to trimming and J lost 4 bases, with 12 bases between them. Germline CDR1 is MNHNY and CDR2 is SVGAGI (reference sequence). The CDR3: CASRTAGFYGYTF. In nucleotides, the CDR3 is TGTGCCAGCAGGACCGCTGGCTTCTATGGCTACACCTTC.

V usage is TRBV27 and J usage is TRBJ1-3, with D unclear. Deletions cut 8 bases from V and 0 bases from J, with 8 bases between. Germline CDR1 and CDR2: MNHEY and SMNVEV (reference sequence). This CDR3 is 13 amino acids long. This CDR3 reads CASGLSSGNTIYF. The CDR3 DNA reads as TGTGCCAGCGGCCTGAGCTCTGGAAACACCATATATTTT.

The count of this clonotype is one. The V gene is TRBV14, the J gene TRBJ2-3; possible D gene TRBD2, 8 bases. The CDR3 contains 17 residues. V lost 3 bases and J 7 bases, leaving 23 bases between the germline ends. Germline-derived CDR1 and CDR2 are SGHDN and FVKESK. In nucleotides, the CDR3 is TGTGCCAGCAGCCACCCGGGACTAGGGGGCCCACAGTATACGCAGTATTTT. Its translation is CASSHPGLGGPQYTQYF.

The rearrangement uses TRBV7-9 and TRBJ1-2, with D hard to call. The ends were cut back, 7 bases at V and 3 bases at J, with 15 bases in the middle. CDR1 is SEHNR and CDR2 is FQNEAQ in the germline V gene (reference sequence). This CDR3 is 14 amino acids long. The CDR3 DNA is TGTGCCAGCACCATGCCTCCCATCCACTATGGCTACACCTTC. Translated, it gives CASTMPPIHYGYTF. Full variable domain (rest looked up from reference TRBV7-9 and TRBJ1-2): DTGVSQNPRHKITKRGQNVTFRCDPISEHNRLYWYRQTLGQGPEFLTYFQNEAQLEKSRLLSDRFSAERPKGSFSTLEIQRTEQGDSAMYLCASTMPPIHYGYTFGSGTRLTVV.

This clonotype was detected only a few times. An end of the junction does not agree with germline; a read error may underlie this. This chain uses TRBV6-1 with TRBJ2-1, with 8 bases aligning to TRBD2. The germline V gene encodes CDR1 MNHNS and CDR2 SASEGT. The CDR3 totals 13 residues. The CDR3 DNA reads TGTGCCAGCAGTGAAGAAGCGCGGGGGGCTAAACTCTTC. Amino acids: CASSEEARGAKLF.

This clonotype was seen a handful of times. The chain has TRBV4-1 and TRBJ2-1; 9 nucleotides match TRBD2. The J segment lost 5 bases and the V segment lost 3 bases, leaving 5 bases of the junction unmatched. The CDR3 is 15 residues long. Germline CDR1 is MGHRA and CDR2 is YSYEKL. CDR3 DNA: TGCGCCAGCAGCCACCGAGCGGGGGGAAACAATGAGCAGTTCTTC. Its translation is CASSHRAGGNNEQFF.

This chain connects TRBV7-6 to TRBJ2-2; D is possibly TRBD2 (6 bases). Looked up from germline, CDR1 is SGHVS and CDR2 is FNYEAQ. V lost 5 bases to trimming and J lost 3 bases, with 10 bases between them. This CDR3 comprises 14 residues. Here the CDR3 DNA reads TGTGCCAGCAGCCGGAGGGCAGACACCGGGGAGCTGTTTTTT. Translation gives CASSRRADTGELFF.

The J gene is TRBJ2-1, the V gene TRBV7-4; 7 nucleotides align to TRBD1. The CDR3 is 17 residues long. J gave up 4 bases and V 2 bases, and 11 bases lay outside the gene matches. From germline, CDR1 is SGHVT and CDR2 SQSDAQ. The CDR3 DNA is TGTGCCAGCAGCTTACCCTTACAGGGGACGGGTTACAATGAGCAGTTCTTC. The encoded protein is CASSLPLQGTGYNEQFF.

The chain links TRBV12-5 to TRBJ2-1; 14 nucleotides match TRBD2. The CDR3 runs 16 residues. The germline CDR1 and CDR2 sequences are LGHNT and FRNRAP. J lost 12 bases, V lost 5 bases, and 12 bases had no gene match. The chain's CDR3 is CASGTRGTGTSGRQFF. As DNA, the CDR3 is TGTGCTAGTGGTACCCGAGGGACCGGGACTAGCGGGAGGCAGTTCTTC.

A few counts support this clonotype. The rearrangement joins TRBV19 to TRBJ2-7; 11 nucleotides match TRBD2. The CDR3 consists of 15 residues. V lost 3 bases and J lost 4; bases outside the gene matches: 5. Germline V gives CDR1 LNHDA, CDR2 SQIVND (reference sequence). DNA for the CDR3: TGTGCCAGTAGTATCGTAGGGACTAGCGGATACGAGCAGTACTTC. This gives the protein CASSIVGTSGYEQYF. Variable domain in full (rest from reference TRBV19 and TRBJ2-7): DGGITQSPKYLFRKEGQNVTLSCEQNLNHDAMYWYRQDPGQGLRLIYYSQIVNDFQKGDIAEGYSVSREKKESFPLTVTSAQKNPTAFYLCASSIVGTSGYEQYFGPGTRLTVT.

The J gene is TRBJ2-7, the V gene TRBV7-2; no definite D call. The germline V gene encodes CDR1 SGHTA and CDR2 FQGNSA. V lost 1 base to trimming and J lost 3 bases, with 10 bases between them. CDR3 length: 14 residues. The DNA for the CDR3 is TGTGCCAGCAGCTTAGTTCTCACGAACTACGAGCAGTACTTC. Protein product: CASSLVLTNYEQYF. The full variable domain, with the rest looked up from reference TRBV7-2 and TRBJ2-7, is GAGVSQSPSNKVTEKGKDVELRCDPISGHTALYWYRQSLGQGLEFLIYFQGNSAPDKSGLPSDRFSAERTGGSVSTLTIQRTQQEDSAVYLCASSLVLTNYEQYFGPGTRLTVT.

The chain carries TRBV7-6 and TRBJ2-2, with TRBD2 matching 12 bases. Germline V gene lookup returns CDR1 SGHVS and CDR2 FNYEAQ. This CDR3 is 18 amino acids long. V was pared by 6 bases and J by 1 base, with 9 bases of the junction left unmatched. CDR3 protein: CASSQGLAGHLNTGELFF. DNA for the CDR3: TGTGCCAGCAGTCAAGGACTAGCGGGGCACCTGAACACCGGGGAGCTGTTTTTT.

DNA of the CDR3: TGTGCCAGCAGTTACACCGGAGGGACAGGTTATTCACCCCTCCACTTT. It codes for CASSYTGGTGYSPLHF. V and J are TRBV7-8 and TRBJ1-6; 8 bases align to TRBD1. Trimming cost V 6 bases and J 8 bases; bases outside gene matches: 12. The CDR3 loop spans 16 amino acids. Germline assignment: CDR1 SGHVS and CDR2 FQNEAQ.